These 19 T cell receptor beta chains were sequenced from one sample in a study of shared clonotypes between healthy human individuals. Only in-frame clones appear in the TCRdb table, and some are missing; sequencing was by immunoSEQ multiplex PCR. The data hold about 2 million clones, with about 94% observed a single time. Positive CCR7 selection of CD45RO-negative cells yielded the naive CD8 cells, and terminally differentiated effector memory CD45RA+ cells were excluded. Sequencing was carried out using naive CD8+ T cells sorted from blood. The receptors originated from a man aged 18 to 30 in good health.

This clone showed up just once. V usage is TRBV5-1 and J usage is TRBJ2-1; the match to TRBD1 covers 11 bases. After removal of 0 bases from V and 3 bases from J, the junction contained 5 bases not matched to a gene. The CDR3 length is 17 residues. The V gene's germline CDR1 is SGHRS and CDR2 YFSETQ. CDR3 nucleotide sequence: TGCGCCAGCAGCTTGGGGTGGACAGGGGGCTTCTACAATGAGCAGTTCTTC. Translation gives CASSLGWTGGFYNEQFF.

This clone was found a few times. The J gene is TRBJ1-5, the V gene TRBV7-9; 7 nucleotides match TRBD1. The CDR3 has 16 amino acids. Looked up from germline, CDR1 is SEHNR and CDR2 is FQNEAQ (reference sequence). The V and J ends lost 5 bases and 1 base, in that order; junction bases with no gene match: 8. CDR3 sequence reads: CASSPREGASNQPQHF. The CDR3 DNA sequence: TGTGCCAGCAGCCCCCGTGAGGGGGCGAGCAATCAGCCCCAGCATTTT.

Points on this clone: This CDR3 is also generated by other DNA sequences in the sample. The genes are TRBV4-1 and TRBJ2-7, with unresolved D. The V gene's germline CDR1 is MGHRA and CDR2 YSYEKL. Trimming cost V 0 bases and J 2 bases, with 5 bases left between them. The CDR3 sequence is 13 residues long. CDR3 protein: CASSQDRPYEQYF. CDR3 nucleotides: TGCGCCAGCAGCCAAGATCGACCCTACGAGCAGTACTTC.

CDR3 in amino acids: CASSAVGEQETQYF. DNA of the CDR3: TGCGCCAGCAGCGCAGTGGGGGAGCAAGAGACCCAGTACTTC. V gene TRBV5-1 combines with J gene TRBJ2-5; the D gene could be TRBD1 or TRBD2 (5 bases each). From germline, CDR1 is SGHRS and CDR2 YFSETQ. There are 14 residues in the CDR3. With 4 bases removed from V and 2 bases from J, the gap between germline ends came to 12 bases.

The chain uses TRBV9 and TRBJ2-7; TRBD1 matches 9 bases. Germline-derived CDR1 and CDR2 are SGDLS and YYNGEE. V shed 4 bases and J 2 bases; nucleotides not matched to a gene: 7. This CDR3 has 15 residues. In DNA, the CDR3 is TGTGCCAGCAGCCTCGGACAGGGGTGGGCCTACGAGCAGTACTTC. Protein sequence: CASSLGQGWAYEQYF. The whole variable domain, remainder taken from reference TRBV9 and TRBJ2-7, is DSGVTQTPKHLITATGQRVTLRCSPRSGDLSVYWYQQSLDQGLQFLIQYYNGEERAKGNILERFSAQQFPDLHSELNLSSLELGDSALYFCASSLGQGWAYEQYFGPGTRLTVT.

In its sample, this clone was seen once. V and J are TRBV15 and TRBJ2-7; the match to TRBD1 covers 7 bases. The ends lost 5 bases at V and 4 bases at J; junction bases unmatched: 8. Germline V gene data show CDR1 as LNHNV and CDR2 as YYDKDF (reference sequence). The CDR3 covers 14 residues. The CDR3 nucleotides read TGTGCCACCAGCGGATGGACAGGAGCATACGAGCAGTACTTC. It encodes CATSGWTGAYEQYF.

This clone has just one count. The CDR3 here is CASSQDLAGDFTAGYTF. CDR3 DNA: TGTGCCAGCAGCCAAGATCTAGCGGGGGACTTCACTGCTGGCTACACCTTC. The chain carries TRBV14 and TRBJ1-2; D possibly corresponds to TRBD1 (5 bases). This CDR3 comprises 17 residues. CDR1 is SGHDN, CDR2 FVKESK, per germline. Trimming took 0 bases from V and 7 from J, leaving 21 bases between them.

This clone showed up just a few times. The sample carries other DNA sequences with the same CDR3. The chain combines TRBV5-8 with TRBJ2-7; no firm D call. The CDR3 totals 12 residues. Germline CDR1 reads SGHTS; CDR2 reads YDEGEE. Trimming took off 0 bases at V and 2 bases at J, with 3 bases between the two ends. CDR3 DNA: TGTGCCAGCAGCTTGGGTACCTACGAGCAGTACTTC. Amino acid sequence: CASSLGTYEQYF.

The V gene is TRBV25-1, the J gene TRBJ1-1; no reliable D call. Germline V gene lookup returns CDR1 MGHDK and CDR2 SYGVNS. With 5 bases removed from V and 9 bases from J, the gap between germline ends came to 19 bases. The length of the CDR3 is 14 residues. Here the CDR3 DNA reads TGTGCCAGCAGTTCAGACCGCTTCCCCCGACAAGCTTTCTTT. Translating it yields CASSSDRFPRQAFF.

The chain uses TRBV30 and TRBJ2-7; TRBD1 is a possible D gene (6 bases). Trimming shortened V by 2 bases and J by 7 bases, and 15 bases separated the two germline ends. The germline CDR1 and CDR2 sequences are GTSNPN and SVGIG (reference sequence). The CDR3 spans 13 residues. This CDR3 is CAWSRGHLFEQYF. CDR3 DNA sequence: TGTGCCTGGAGTCGGGGACACCTCTTTGAGCAGTACTTC.

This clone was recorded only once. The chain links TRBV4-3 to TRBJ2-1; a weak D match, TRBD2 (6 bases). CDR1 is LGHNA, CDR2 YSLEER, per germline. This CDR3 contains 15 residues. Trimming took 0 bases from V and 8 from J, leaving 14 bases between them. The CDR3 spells CASSQDSVGSYEQFF. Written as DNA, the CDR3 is TGCGCCAGCAGCCAAGATTCGGTCGGGAGCTATGAGCAGTTCTTC.

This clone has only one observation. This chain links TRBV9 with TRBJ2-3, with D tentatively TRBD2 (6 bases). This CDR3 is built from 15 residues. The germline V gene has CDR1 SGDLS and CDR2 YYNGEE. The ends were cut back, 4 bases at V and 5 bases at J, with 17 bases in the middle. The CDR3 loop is CASSPGGETGDTQYF. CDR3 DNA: TGTGCCAGCAGCCCAGGCGGGGAGACGGGAGATACGCAGTATTTT.

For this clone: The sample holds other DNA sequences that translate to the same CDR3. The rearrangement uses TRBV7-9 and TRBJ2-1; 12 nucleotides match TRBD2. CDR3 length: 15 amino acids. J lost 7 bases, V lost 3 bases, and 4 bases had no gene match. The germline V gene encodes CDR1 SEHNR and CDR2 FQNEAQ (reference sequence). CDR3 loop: CASSFGLAGSNEQFF. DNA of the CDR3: TGTGCCAGCAGCTTTGGACTAGCGGGATCTAATGAGCAGTTCTTC.

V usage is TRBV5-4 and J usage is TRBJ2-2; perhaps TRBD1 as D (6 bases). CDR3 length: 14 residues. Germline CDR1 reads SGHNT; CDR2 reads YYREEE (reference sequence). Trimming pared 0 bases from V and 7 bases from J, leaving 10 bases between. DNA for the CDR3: TGTGCCAGCAGCTTGGGGGGGCTAGACGGGGAGCTGTTTTTT. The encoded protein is CASSLGGLDGELFF.

Here the CDR3 DNA reads TGTGCCAGCAGCTTAAATGCGGGACCAAGCTACGAGCAGTACTTC. Encoded protein: CASSLNAGPSYEQYF. V usage is TRBV7-9 and J usage is TRBJ2-7; possible D gene TRBD2, 6 bases. The V gene's germline CDR1 is SEHNR and CDR2 FQNEAQ (reference sequence). This CDR3 has 15 residues. With 2 bases removed from V and 3 bases from J, the gap between germline ends came to 14 bases. The complete variable domain, with remaining parts taken from reference TRBV7-9 and TRBJ2-7, reads DTGVSQNPRHKITKRGQNVTFRCDPISEHNRLYWYRQTLGQGPEFLTYFQNEAQLEKSRLLSDRFSAERPKGSFSTLEIQRTEQGDSAMYLCASSLNAGPSYEQYFGPGTRLTVT.

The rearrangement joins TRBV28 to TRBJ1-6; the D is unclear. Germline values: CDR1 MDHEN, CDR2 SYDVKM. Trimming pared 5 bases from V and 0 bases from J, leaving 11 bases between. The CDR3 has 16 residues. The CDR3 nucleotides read TGTGCCAGCAGTACCACCGGGAGCTCCTATAATTCACCCCTCCACTTT. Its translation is CASSTTGSSYNSPLHF.

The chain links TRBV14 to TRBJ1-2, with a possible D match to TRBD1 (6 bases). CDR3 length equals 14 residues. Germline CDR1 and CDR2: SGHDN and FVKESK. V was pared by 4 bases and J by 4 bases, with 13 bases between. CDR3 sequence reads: CASSRQGRGYGYTF. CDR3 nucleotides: TGTGCCAGCAGCCGGCAGGGGAGGGGCTATGGCTACACCTTC.

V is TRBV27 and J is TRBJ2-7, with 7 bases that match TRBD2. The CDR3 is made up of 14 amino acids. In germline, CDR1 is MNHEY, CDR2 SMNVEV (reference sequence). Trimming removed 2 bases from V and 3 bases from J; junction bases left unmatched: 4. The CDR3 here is CASSLLTSSYEQYF. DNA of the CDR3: TGTGCCAGCAGTTTACTGACTAGCAGCTACGAGCAGTACTTC.

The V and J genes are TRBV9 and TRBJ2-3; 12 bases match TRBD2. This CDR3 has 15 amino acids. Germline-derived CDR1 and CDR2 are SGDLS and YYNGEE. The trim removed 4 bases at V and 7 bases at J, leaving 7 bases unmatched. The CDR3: CASSPGLAGTNTQYF. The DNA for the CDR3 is TGTGCCAGCAGCCCAGGACTAGCGGGGACGAATACGCAGTATTTT. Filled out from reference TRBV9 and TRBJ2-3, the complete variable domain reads DSGVTQTPKHLITATGQRVTLRCSPRSGDLSVYWYQQSLDQGLQFLIQYYNGEERAKGNILERFSAQQFPDLHSELNLSSLELGDSALYFCASSPGLAGTNTQYFGPGTRLTVL.